These T cell receptor beta chains were read from a single sample in a study of blood T cells in healthy people across ages. TCRdb passed the 5' RACE reads through MiXCR, listing each CDR3 protein once. The sample lists roughly 1,100,000 distinct CDR3 sequences; less than 25% were seen once. These same data were also listed under a study on T cells of mothers and their children.

The sample consisted of blood. The origin of the receptors is a girl between 2 and 10 years old in good health. Both conserved end residues are part of each CDR3. Fields, in order: J gene, V gene, D gene, clone size, CDR3 DNA, CDR3 protein. The D gene is left open where the match is weak. A clone size is listed for some rows: how often the clone was seen (once, few, many), or a class if it is expanded.

>TRBJ2-2|TRBV10-1|TRBD1|.
TGCGCCAGCAGGGGACAGCCCACCGGGGAGCTGTTTTTT
CASRGQPTGELFF
>TRBJ2-3|TRBV20-1|TRBD2|few
TGCAGTGCTAGACCACGGACTAGCGGGGGCTCAGATACGCAGTATTTT
CSARPRTSGGSDTQYF
>TRBJ2-6|TRBV9|TRBD1|.
TGTGCCAGCAGCCCCCATCTTGGACAGGGGGGACCCTCTGGGGCCAACGTCCTGACTTTC
CASSPHLGQGGPSGANVLTF
>TRBJ1-4|TRBV15|.|few
TGTGCCACCAGCAGAGATGTAAGAGGGGCCCCTAATGAAAAACTGTTTTTT
CATSRDVRGAPNEKLFF
>TRBJ2-7|TRBV21-1|.|many
TGTGCCCGAGGGGCAGGGCCCTACGAGCAGTACTTC
CARGAGPYEQYF
>TRBJ2-4|TRBV5-1|TRBD2|.
TGCGCCAGCAGCTTGGGAGCGGGAATAGCCAAAAACATTCAGTACTTC
CASSLGAGIAKNIQYF
>TRBJ2-1|TRBV7-9|.|.
TGTGCCAGCAGCTTTGAGGGGAGGCACAATGAGCAGTTCTTC
CASSFEGRHNEQFF
>TRBJ1-2|TRBV12-3/TRBV12-4|TRBD1|.
TGTGCCAGCAGTTTAATATTCTTGACAGGGGTGGGCTATGGCTACACCTTC
CASSLIFLTGVGYGYTF
>TRBJ1-2|TRBV20-1|TRBD1|few
TGCAGTGCTATTAGCGTGCAGGGGGCGTTGTCCCGCTATGGCTACACCTTC
CSAISVQGALSRYGYTF
>TRBJ2-3|TRBV20-1|.|few
TGCAGTGCTAGAAGGGGGACTGCCACAGATACGCAGTATTTT
CSARRGTATDTQYF
>TRBJ2-7|TRBV6-5|.|few
TGCGCCAGCAGTTACTCGTTTCGGGACGAGCAGTACTTC
CASSYSFRDEQYF
>TRBJ1-2|TRBV28|.|.
TGTGCCAGCAGTTTACGGCCAGGGAGTGCTAACTATGGCTACACCTTC
CASSLRPGSANYGYTF
>TRBJ2-1|TRBV6-2/TRBV6-3|.|.
TGTGCCAGCAGTTCCTCTGGGTGGTCCTACAATGAGCAGTTCTTC
CASSSSGWSYNEQFF
>TRBJ1-3|TRBV7-2|.|.
TGTGCCAGCAGCTTAGCAGGGGACCTTGGAAACACCATATATTTT
CASSLAGDLGNTIYF
>TRBJ2-7|TRBV20-1|.|.
TGCAGTGCTAGAGATCTAGCGCCGAGCTCCTACGAGCAGTACTTC
CSARDLAPSSYEQYF
>TRBJ2-5|TRBV5-1|TRBD2|few
TGCGCCAGCAGCGTAGGACTAGCGGGAGAAGAAGACAAGTTCTTC
CASSVGLAGEEDKFF
>TRBJ2-2|TRBV4-1|.|.
TGCGCCAGCAGCCAAGGGGGGCGAGACAGAAACACCGGGGAGCTGTTTTTT
CASSQGGRDRNTGELFF
>TRBJ2-6|TRBV29-1|.|.
TGCAGCGCCTTAGGGGCCAGCACCTCTGGGGCCAACGTCCTGACTTTC
CSALGASTSGANVLTF
>TRBJ2-5|TRBV4-2|.|few
TGTGCCAGCAGCCAAGATGAATCGGCAACCTGGGGCCAAGAGACCCAGTACTTC
CASSQDESATWGQETQYF
>TRBJ2-5|TRBV2|.|.
TGTGCCAGCAGGTCTGGAGGGTTAGAGACCCAGTACTTC
CASRSGGLETQYF
>TRBJ2-3|TRBV9|.|few
TGTGCCAGCAGCGGGAGGCTGAGCACAGATACGCAGTATTTT
CASSGRLSTDTQYF
>TRBJ1-5|TRBV12-3/TRBV12-4|TRBD1|.
TGTGCCAGCAGTTCGGACAGGGTTCAGCCCCAGCATTTT
CASSSDRVQPQHF
>TRBJ1-5|TRBV10-3|.|.
TGTGCCATCAGTGGGACGGGAGGTCAGTCCCAGCATTTT
CAISGTGGQSQHF
>TRBJ2-1|TRBV20-1|TRBD2|few
TGCAGTGCTAGAGATGCGGCGGGGGGCCGGGGTGAGCAGTTCTTC
CSARDAAGGRGEQFF
>TRBJ1-1|TRBV20-1|TRBD1|.
TGCAGTGCTGACCTCGGACAGGCAGAAGCTTTCTTT
CSADLGQAEAFF
>TRBJ1-2|TRBV29-1|TRBD1|.
TGCAGCGGGGGATCACAGGGGAACTATGGCTACACCTTC
CSGGSQGNYGYTF
>TRBJ2-7|TRBV4-1|.|.
TGCGCCAGCAGCCAAGATAAAAAGGAGGGCCGCTACGAGCAGTACTTC
CASSQDKKEGRYEQYF
>TRBJ2-3|TRBV7-8|TRBD2|.
TGTGCCAGCAGCTTGGCTAGCGGGAAGGGCGCGCAGTATTTT
CASSLASGKGAQYF
>TRBJ2-1|TRBV13|.|few
TGTGCCAGCAGCCCCTCGTTGGCTAGCGACTACAATGAGCAGTTCTTC
CASSPSLASDYNEQFF
>TRBJ1-2|TRBV12-3/TRBV12-4|.|.
TGTGCCAGCGCATTTACCAGCTATGGCTACACCTTC
CASAFTSYGYTF
>TRBJ2-4|TRBV28|TRBD1|.
TGTGCCAGCAGTTTAGGGACAGGACCCAAAAACATTCAGTACTTC
CASSLGTGPKNIQYF
>TRBJ1-4|TRBV28|.|.
TGTGCCAGCAGTTACAGATATAATGAAAAACTGTTTTTT
CASSYRYNEKLFF
>TRBJ2-1|TRBV4-2|.|.
TGTGCCAGCAGCCAGTACCTTGAGGGTTCCTACAATGAGCAGTTCTTC
CASSQYLEGSYNEQFF
>TRBJ2-1|TRBV3-1|TRBD2|few
TGTGCCAGCAGCCTGCTACTAGCGGGAACGCCCAATGAGCAGTTCTTC
CASSLLLAGTPNEQFF
>TRBJ1-1|TRBV27|.|.
TGTGCCAGCAGTTCAGAAAGAGCAGGGACTGAAGCTTTCTTT
CASSSERAGTEAFF
>TRBJ2-2|TRBV12-3/TRBV12-4|.|.
TGTGCCAGCATCCCTGGGGGCGGGGAGCTGTTTTTT
CASIPGGGELFF
>TRBJ2-3|TRBV20-1|.|.
TGCAGTGCTAGAGTCGAGGGAGACAGCACAGATACGCAGTATTTT
CSARVEGDSTDTQYF
>TRBJ2-7|TRBV27|.|few
TGTGCCAGCAGTTTATCTGTGAGGCCTTACTACGAGCAGTACTTC
CASSLSVRPYYEQYF
>TRBJ1-4|TRBV29-1|.|few
TGCAGCGTGGAACAGGAAAAACTGTTTTTT
CSVEQEKLFF
>TRBJ1-6|TRBV9|TRBD1|.
TGTGCCAGCAGCGGGACCGGGACAGGGGGGATAAATTCACCCCTCCACTTT
CASSGTGTGGINSPLHF
>TRBJ2-5|TRBV20-1|TRBD2|.
TGCAGTGCAGATGGGACTAGCGGGAGTGAGACCCAGTACTTC
CSADGTSGSETQYF
>TRBJ2-2|TRBV7-6|TRBD1|.
TGTGCCAGCAGCTTAGCGGTGCCTGACCTGACAGGGGGAATATTCGAGAACACCGGGGAGCTGTTTTTT
CASSLAVPDLTGGIFENTGELFF
>TRBJ2-7|TRBV12-3/TRBV12-4|.|few
TGTGCCAGCAGTTTGATGGGACCTAGCTACGAGCAGTACTTC
CASSLMGPSYEQYF
>TRBJ1-6|TRBV5-1|.|few
TGCGCCAGCAGCTTGGATACGGGGGGATCACCCCTCCACTTT
CASSLDTGGSPLHF
>TRBJ2-7|TRBV11-2|.|.
TGTGCCAGCAGCTTTGTTAGCGCAACCTACTCCTACGAGCAGTACTTC
CASSFVSATYSYEQYF
>TRBJ2-7|TRBV11-1|.|few
TGTGCCAGCAGCTTGGATCCGATTGGGACCTCCTACGAGCAGTACTTC
CASSLDPIGTSYEQYF
>TRBJ1-4|TRBV14|.|.
TGTGCCAGCAGCGCCCGGACATCAACTAATGAAAAACTGTTTTTT
CASSARTSTNEKLFF
>TRBJ2-1|TRBV2|TRBD2|.
TGTGCCAGCAGTGGGGACTACAGCTCCTACAATGAGCAGTTCTTC
CASSGDYSSYNEQFF
>TRBJ2-4|TRBV20-1|TRBD2|.
TGCAGAGCCGGGACTAGCGACATTCAGTACTTC
CRAGTSDIQYF
>TRBJ2-7|TRBV7-2|.|few
TGTGCCAGCAGCTTAGCCCCGACTATAAGCGAGCAGTACTTC
CASSLAPTISEQYF
>TRBJ2-5|TRBV20-1|TRBD2|.
TGCAGTGCCTCTCGGACTAGCCCGTATCAAGAGACCCAGTACTTC
CSASRTSPYQETQYF
>TRBJ1-2|TRBV7-9|.|.
TGTGCCAGCAGAGATCCGGGACGGAACTATGGCTACACCTTC
CASRDPGRNYGYTF
>TRBJ2-3|TRBV4-1|TRBD1|.
TGCGCCAGCAGCCGGGACAGGGCACCTACAGATACGCAGTATTTT
CASSRDRAPTDTQYF
>TRBJ2-7|TRBV4-3|.|few
TGCGCCAGCAGCCAAGTGTCGCCAGGGACAAACCCCTACGAGCAGTACTTC
CASSQVSPGTNPYEQYF